The entry that follows covers one TCR beta chain sequence. The antigen remains unidentified. V shed 3 bases, J shed 6 bases, and the junction held 2 bases outside the gene matches. CDR1 and CDR2 (germline): SGDLS, YYNGEE. There are 15 residues in the CDR3. This entry belongs to a study of cytomegalovirus exposure and HLA in healthy donors. Study observations and caveats: Associated with HLA alleles at 0.05 false discovery rate in a later analysis were over 15,000 TCR beta sequences.

PCR primers comprised 60 Vbeta and 13 Jbeta primers. Profiled with immunoSEQ multiplex PCR; TCRdb holds only in-frame clones, not every one. The sample includes about 190,000 clones, more than 70% of them seen just once. This chain connects TRBV9 to TRBJ2-1; 14 bases align to TRBD2. Sequencing was performed on PBMCs. The sequence was collected from a woman in her forties in good health and CMV-seronegative. The CDR3 is CASSAGTSGSNEQFF. The CDR3 coding sequence is TGTGCCAGCAGCGCCGGGACTAGCGGGAGCAATGAGCAGTTCTTC.